The 25 T cell receptor beta chains reported below all come from one sample, sequenced in a study of T cells in Graves' hyperthyroidism and ophthalmopathy. RNA transcripts provided the source from which TCR beta CDR3 regions were amplified. A set of HTBI primers served as the primers for a first-round RT-PCR of the TCR CDR3. In TCRdb, the multiplex PCR reads were re-called with MiXCR into one record per CDR3 protein. This sample yields 300,000 to 500,000 distinct CDR3 sequences, of which about 14% are seen a single time; approximately 29% belongs to the top ten. Sequenced material: blood. The receptor set was obtained from a man in his forties or fifties with Graves' ophthalmopathy.

This clonotype was counted ten times or more. The chain recombines TRBV3-1 with TRBJ2-7, with a weak D call TRBD1 (5 bases). Germline lookup yields CDR1 LGHDT and CDR2 YNNKEL (reference sequence). The CDR3 loop spans 15 amino acids. The V end was cut by 4 bases, the J end by 5 bases, with 18 bases between. The CDR3 DNA reads TGTGCCAGCAGCCGCTCTTCGGCAGGGCTCAACGAGCAGTACTTC. Residues: CASSRSSAGLNEQYF.

The J gene is TRBJ2-7, the V gene TRBV11-2, with TRBD2 matching 10 bases. This CDR3 comprises 15 residues. V was clipped by 4 bases and J by 4 bases; unmatched bases: 7. The V gene's germline CDR1 is SGHAT and CDR2 FQNNGV. CDR3 nucleotide sequence: TGTGCCAGCAGCTATCCGGGACTAGCGATTTACGAGCAGTACTTC. The encoded protein is CASSYPGLAIYEQYF.

This clonotype was seen a few times. V usage is TRBV11-3 and J usage is TRBJ2-7, with D possibly being TRBD2 (6 bases). Germline V lookup: CDR1 SGHNT, CDR2 YENEEA. V lost 1 base to trimming and J lost 9 bases, with 16 bases between them. CDR3 length: 14 amino acids. The CDR3 protein is CASSLGVLLAMQYF. The DNA for the CDR3 is TGTGCCAGCAGCTTAGGGGTTCTGCTAGCGATGCAGTACTTC.

The genes are TRBV28 and TRBJ1-4, with D possibly matching TRBD1 (5 bases). This CDR3 has 15 residues. V was cut by 4 bases and J by 3 bases, with 12 bases left in between. Germline V gives CDR1 MDHEN, CDR2 SYDVKM. The DNA for the CDR3 is TGTGCCAGCAGTTCCGGGGCAGCTTCTAATGAAAAACTGTTTTTT. Amino acids: CASSSGAASNEKLFF. Looking up the rest from reference TRBV28 and TRBJ1-4 gives the full variable domain: DVKVTQSSRYLVKRTGEKVFLECVQDMDHENMFWYRQDPGLGLRLIYFSYDVKMKEKGDIPEGYSVSREKKERFSLILESASTNQTSMYLCASSSGAASNEKLFFGSGTQLSVL.

This clonotype was recorded many times. The chain uses TRBV12-3 or TRBV12-4 and TRBJ2-4; 10 nucleotides align to TRBD2. The trim removed 5 bases at V and 0 bases at J, leaving 4 bases unmatched. CDR3 length: 16 residues. CDR3 region: CASSHGTSAAKNIQYF. DNA for the CDR3: TGTGCCAGCAGTCACGGGACTAGCGCAGCCAAAAACATTCAGTACTTC.

V gene TRBV5-5 combines with J gene TRBJ2-1, with 13 bases matching TRBD2. The V gene end was trimmed by 4 bases and the J gene end by 8 bases; junction bases not matched to a gene: 12. The CDR3 consists of 17 residues. Germline V gives CDR1 SGHKS, CDR2 YYEKEE (reference sequence). The CDR3 here is CASSTLLAGGPKDEQFF. The CDR3 coding sequence is TGTGCCAGCAGCACCTTACTAGCGGGAGGGCCGAAAGATGAGCAGTTCTTC.

This clonotype was counted once. The chain couples TRBV4-1 to TRBJ1-6, with TRBD1 matching 9 bases. Trimming at V came to 3 bases and at J to 7 bases, leaving 4 bases not matched to a gene. This CDR3 comprises 15 residues. Germline V CDR1 and CDR2: MGHRA, YSYEKL. The CDR3 here is CASSQGQGANSPLHF. CDR3 in DNA: TGCGCCAGCAGCCAGGGACAGGGCGCGAATTCACCCCTCCACTTT.

The sample holds many counts of this clonotype. The rearrangement uses TRBV29-1 and TRBJ1-1, with unresolved D. The CDR3 has 12 amino acids. Germline V gene sequence: CDR1 SQVTM, CDR2 ANQGSEA. Deletions cut 5 bases from V and 0 bases from J, with 7 bases between. Written as DNA, the CDR3 is TGCAGCGTTCGGAACCTGAACACTGAAGCTTTCTTT. It is translated as CSVRNLNTEAFF.

This clonotype was detected many times. The V and J genes are TRBV20-1 and TRBJ2-1, with TRBD2 matching 13 bases. Germline V gene data show CDR1 as DFQATT and CDR2 as SNEGSKA (reference sequence). With 4 bases clipped from V and 4 bases from J, the junction kept 13 bases outside the gene matches. The CDR3 has 18 amino acids. This CDR3 is CSAKTGTSGEGGYNEQFF. CDR3 sequence (DNA): TGCAGTGCTAAAACCGGGACTAGCGGGGAAGGGGGTTACAATGAGCAGTTCTTC.

This clonotype was picked up many times. The chain couples TRBV11-1 to TRBJ2-1; no clear D. The CDR3 extends over 13 amino acids. V lost 5 bases and J lost 4, with 9 bases in between. The germline gives CDR1 SGHAT, CDR2 FQDESV (reference sequence). CDR3: CASSPDEYNEQFF. In DNA, the CDR3 is TGTGCCAGCAGCCCCGACGAGTACAATGAGCAGTTCTTC.

This clonotype was counted at least ten times. The rearrangement links TRBV28 to TRBJ2-7; 10 nucleotides match TRBD2. Germline CDR1 MDHEN, CDR2 SYDVKM. The J segment lost 1 base and the V segment lost 11 bases, leaving 14 bases of the junction unmatched. This CDR3 comprises 16 residues. The CDR3 nucleotides are TGTGCCGTATGGGGGGCTAGCGGGAGTGGTTCCTACGAGCAGTACTTC. Translated: CAVWGASGSGSYEQYF.

In regard to this clonotype: A single base separates this from a much larger clone, so it may be a read error. The chain uses TRBV5-1 and TRBJ2-7; TRBD1 agrees at 10 bases. Germline V lookup: CDR1 SGHRS, CDR2 YFSETQ. The CDR3 totals 15 residues. V lost 7 bases and J lost 4; bases outside the gene matches: 11. CDR3 sequence reads: CASGPRTGGLYEQYF. DNA for the CDR3: TGCGCCAGCGGCCCCCGGACAGGGGGATTGTACGAGCAGTACTTC.

The V gene is TRBV12-3 or TRBV12-4, the J gene TRBJ2-5; perhaps TRBD1 as D (6 bases). The CDR3 is 15 amino acids. Trimming stripped 5 bases from V and 5 bases from J, with 18 bases between. CDR3 sequence (DNA): TGTGCCAGCAGTCCCCTTAGGACAGCGACGGAGACCCAGTACTTC. Its protein is CASSPLRTATETQYF.

This clonotype showed up many times. The V gene is TRBV6-2 or TRBV6-3, the J gene TRBJ2-7; D perhaps matches TRBD2 (6 bases). The CDR3 extends over 13 amino acids. In germline, CDR1 is MNHEY, CDR2 SVGEGT. The germline V and J ends were trimmed by 4 bases and 2 bases, with 9 bases remaining between them. This CDR3 reads CASSWTKPYEQYF. The CDR3 coding sequence is TGTGCCAGCAGTTGGACTAAGCCCTACGAGCAGTACTTC.

In its sample, this clonotype was seen many times. The chain is built from TRBV28 and TRBJ2-1; D remains unclear. Germline loops: CDR1 MDHEN, CDR2 SYDVKM. This CDR3 has 15 amino acids. V was trimmed by 2 bases and J by 0 bases, leaving 8 bases between them. DNA of the CDR3: TGTGCCAGCAGTTTAGAGCAGACCTCCTACAATGAGCAGTTCTTC. Translated, it gives CASSLEQTSYNEQFF.

This chain uses TRBV6-2 or TRBV6-3 with TRBJ2-7; D remains ambiguous. The V and J ends lost 2 bases and 3 bases respectively, with 11 bases between them. The CDR3 contains 14 residues. CDR1 and CDR2 from the germline V gene are MNHEY and SVGEGT. Here the CDR3 reads CASSYDPIDYEQYF. In DNA, the CDR3 is TGTGCCAGCAGTTACGACCCTATAGACTACGAGCAGTACTTC.

This clonotype was recorded at least ten times. The genes are TRBV28 and TRBJ2-7; D is unclear. V lost 1 base and J 3 bases, leaving 10 bases between the germline ends. The germline V gene encodes CDR1 MDHEN and CDR2 SYDVKM. There are 14 residues in the CDR3. The CDR3 sequence: CASSLSSPVYEQYF. Written as DNA, the CDR3 is TGTGCCAGCAGTTTATCTAGTCCCGTCTACGAGCAGTACTTC.

V usage is TRBV6-1 and J usage is TRBJ1-6; D perhaps matches TRBD1 (6 bases). V was shortened by 5 bases and J by 16 bases, with 18 bases between the two germline ends. This CDR3 comprises 13 residues. CDR1 MNHNS and CDR2 SASEGT come from the germline V gene. CDR3 coding DNA: TGTGCCAGCAGTTCGACACAGGGCGTCGGGCTCCACTTT. Residues: CASSSTQGVGLHF.

The V gene is TRBV3-1, the J gene TRBJ2-3; weak D call: TRBD2 (5 bases). The CDR3 runs 17 residues. The ends were cut back, 4 bases at V and 1 base at J, with 18 bases in the middle. Germline V gene data show CDR1 as LGHDT and CDR2 as YNNKEL (reference sequence). CDR3 region: CASSPLGLLTGTDTQYF. The CDR3 DNA sequence: TGTGCCAGCAGCCCTCTCGGACTGCTGACTGGCACAGATACGCAGTATTTT.

At least ten counts were recorded for this clonotype. The chain couples TRBV11-2 to TRBJ2-1; D gene ambiguous. Germline values: CDR1 SGHAT, CDR2 FQNNGV. V shed 0 bases and J shed 6 bases, with 9 bases lying between them. This CDR3 is 14 amino acids long. CDR3 in DNA: TGTGCCAGCAGCTTAGAGCAGGTATCCAATGAGCAGTTCTTC. Translation: CASSLEQVSNEQFF.

This clonotype was seen a handful of times. The chain has TRBV12-3 or TRBV12-4 and TRBJ1-1; D is unclear. The CDR3 has 14 residues. Trimming pared 3 bases from V and 4 bases from J, leaving 12 bases between. The CDR3 sequence is CASSFNVAATEAFF. CDR3 in DNA: TGTGCCAGCAGTTTCAATGTGGCGGCCACTGAAGCTTTCTTT.

CDR3 loop: CASSRTSGTTTGELFF. DNA of the CDR3: TGTGCCAGCAGCCGGACTAGCGGGACGACCACCGGGGAGCTGTTTTTT. This chain links TRBV7-2 with TRBJ2-2; 12 nucleotides agree with TRBD2. Germline CDR1 reads SGHTA; CDR2 reads FQGNSA. The CDR3 has 16 amino acids. The junction had 5 bases not matched to a gene; V was cut back by 5 bases and J by 4 bases.

This clonotype was counted ten times or more. V and J are TRBV20-1 and TRBJ2-3; 7 bases are shared with TRBD2. Germline CDR1 reads DFQATT; CDR2 reads SNEGSKA (reference sequence). The CDR3 is made up of 15 amino acids. With V trimmed by 6 bases and J by 4 bases, 13 bases remained unmatched. The CDR3 loop reads CSALPISGSADTQYF. The DNA for the CDR3 is TGCAGTGCCCTACCGATTAGCGGGTCGGCAGATACGCAGTATTTT.

The gene calls are TRBV7-2 and TRBJ1-2, with 12 bases lining up with TRBD1. CDR3 length equals 13 residues. Trimming took 5 bases from V and 8 from J; bases not matched to a gene: 3. From germline, CDR1 is SGHTA and CDR2 FQGNSA. The DNA of the CDR3 is TGTGCCAGCAGCCGGGACAGGGGGCAAGGCTACACCTTC. Protein: CASSRDRGQGYTF. Full variable domain (remainder filled in from reference TRBV7-2 and TRBJ1-2): GAGVSQSPSNKVTEKGKDVELRCDPISGHTALYWYRQSLGQGLEFLIYFQGNSAPDKSGLPSDRFSAERTGGSVSTLTIQRTQQEDSAVYLCASSRDRGQGYTFGSGTRLTVV.

This clonotype was seen repeatedly, ten times or more. The chain joins TRBV29-1 to TRBJ2-3; D unresolved. This CDR3 is built from 12 residues. V was cut by 1 base and J by 10 bases, with 12 bases left in between. The germline CDR1 and CDR2 sequences are SQVTM and ANQGSEA. The DNA of the CDR3 is TGCAGCGTTGAAGGTCGGTTGGGTTCGCAGTATTTT. Its translation: CSVEGRLGSQYF.